This record concerns one TCR beta chain sequence. Which antigen it targets is not known. Per-base qualities were not stored, and no clone one base away is much larger. Trimming accounts for 0 bases at V and 8 bases at J, while the number of junction bases matched to no gene is 5. The CDR3 spans 15 residues, from the cysteine through the phenylalanine. Only CDR3 DNA remains: 45 bases, in frame from the first base. The germline V gene sets CDR1 to MNHEY and CDR2 to SVGAGI. Ficoll-Paque density gradient centrifugation was used to isolate PBMCs. Data came from an Illumina NovaSeq 6000. TCRalpha and TCRbeta cDNA libraries were constructed by 5'RACE with constant-segment primers, with sample barcodes and unique molecular identifiers being introduced. RNA was extracted from every sample with Trizol reagent. Library amplification was performed in two PCR steps, and a second sample barcode and Illumina TruSeq adapters were introduced in the second step. Sequencing of libraries was performed on an Illumina NovaSeq with 2 x 150 bp paired-end reads. The study's own analysis went as follows. With migec v1.2.7, reads were demultiplexed and then collapsed into UMI-guided consensus sequences. Using mixcr v2.1.11, UMI consensuses were aligned to TRA and TRB V and J templates and then assembled into clonotypes. A clonotype was counted as expanded or contracted only when both edgeR and NoisET called the clonotype significant, with the noise models trained on biological replicates. For edgeR calls, the thresholds were a false discovery rate-adjusted p below 0.01 and a log2 fold-change of 1. As an exploratory analysis of dynamics, PCA with hierarchical clustering was applied to max-normalized trajectories of the 1000 most abundant clonotypes. The CD4 or CD8 phenotype of responding clones was assigned using the separately sequenced CD4+ and CD8+ repertoires. TCRdb itself trimmed the public reads at Q25 with fastp, ran MiXCR and retained productive beta chains. Rows with a matching CDR3 protein are joined into one entry that keeps the most common DNA and genes. These V and J calls originate from TCRdb's pipeline instead of the authors' own analysis. For this sample the table gives roughly 500,000 distinct CDR3 sequences, of which roughly 20% were detected only once. Approximately 12% of the sample goes to the ten largest clones.

This record comes from a study of T-cell memory formation after mild COVID-19 (dated by TCRdb to about 2021). About the full investigation: Most TCR sequence clusters were specific to one of the two donors. In a couple of donors, T-cell clones that expanded and contracted after mild COVID-19 were tracked by sequencing TCRalpha and TCRbeta repertoires over time. Two young, previously healthy adult volunteers made up the cohort, one male and one female. The study at large found these results: Some responding clones were found in pre-infection memory, which suggests that pre-existing cross-reactive memory T cells took part in the SARS-CoV-2 response. The study included only a couple of mild cases, and larger cohorts that include severe cases with pre-infection samples were judged to be necessary. Clones that contracted from day 15 to 85 showed balanced CD4/CD8 phenotypes, whereas a second wave of clones that expanded from day 15 to 37 leaned towards CD4+. Whether the second-wave clones peaking on day 37 were SARS-CoV-2 specific was not confirmed. Contracting CD4+ clones were found mainly in CM and EM memory subsets, while CD8+ clones were enriched in EMRA.

The clonotype comes from an adult woman who had mild COVID-19 (a few samples of this study predate the infection). The sample titles of this study are shuffled in the database, so cell type and time point are left out; the donor was told from shared clones. In this chain, TRBV6-5 is recombined with TRBJ1-1; the junction holds 11 bases that match TRBD1. The sequenced sample consisted of PBMCs or a T cell subset sorted from them (not recorded which). The CDR3 protein: CASSYSRTGGAEAFF. The DNA sequence is given as TGTGCCAGCAGTTACTCGAGGACAGGGGGCGCGGAAGCTTTCTTT.